This T cell receptor (beta chain) emerged from a study of control samples from healthy donors and cancer patients. V was clipped by 3 bases and J by 1 base, with 8 bases between them. The length of the CDR3 is 13 residues. Germline V gene sequence: CDR1 SGHRS, CDR2 YFSETQ. Only in-frame clones appear in the TCRdb table, and some are missing; sequencing was by immunoSEQ multiplex PCR. Among 230,000 or so clones, about 93% were seen once, and the ten largest hold approximately 1.5%. The material sequenced was blood. This receptor was taken from a man in his fifties or sixties in good health. The genes are TRBV5-1 and TRBJ2-7; the D gene is possibly TRBD1 (6 bases). The CDR3 reads CASSYGQSYEQYF. CDR3 nucleotide sequence: TGCGCCAGCAGCTATGGACAGTCCTACGAGCAGTACTTC.